This entry concerns a single T cell receptor (beta chain). Germline CDR1 is MNHEY and CDR2 is SMNVEV (reference sequence). The length of the CDR3 is 14 residues. V lost 5 bases, J lost 2 bases, and 13 bases lay in between. The sample originates from a study of Siglec-9 on CD8 T cells in melanoma. Clones were read by immunoSEQ multiplex PCR, and TCRdb kept only the in-frame ones, dropping some. Among about 36,000 clones listed, more than 65% were seen once. This clonotype was obtained from a human donor in good health. J is TRBJ2-7 and V is TRBV27; the D gene is possibly TRBD1 (5 bases). The source material was Siglec-9- CD8+ T cells sorted from blood. The CDR3 DNA reads as TGTGCCAGCAGTCCGTTGACAGACACCTACGAGCAGTACTTC. Its translation is CASSPLTDTYEQYF.